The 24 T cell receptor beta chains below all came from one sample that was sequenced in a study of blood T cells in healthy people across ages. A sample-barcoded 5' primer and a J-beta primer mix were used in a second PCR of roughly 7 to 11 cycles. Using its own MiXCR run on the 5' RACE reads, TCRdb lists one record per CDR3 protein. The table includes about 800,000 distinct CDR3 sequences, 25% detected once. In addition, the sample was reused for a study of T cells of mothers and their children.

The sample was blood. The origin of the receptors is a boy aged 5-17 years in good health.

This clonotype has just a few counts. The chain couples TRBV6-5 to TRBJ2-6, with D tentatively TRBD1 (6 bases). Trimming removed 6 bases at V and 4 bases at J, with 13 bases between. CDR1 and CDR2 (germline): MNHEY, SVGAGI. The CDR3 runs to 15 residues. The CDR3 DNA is TGTGCCAGCAGGGAACAGGGAGCAGGGGCCAACGTCCTGACTTTC. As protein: CASREQGAGANVLTF.

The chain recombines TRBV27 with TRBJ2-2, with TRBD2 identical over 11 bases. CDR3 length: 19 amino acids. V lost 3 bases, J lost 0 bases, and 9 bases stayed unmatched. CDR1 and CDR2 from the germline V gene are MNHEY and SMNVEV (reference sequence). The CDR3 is CASSLIGLAGGPNTGELFF. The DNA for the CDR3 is TGTGCCAGCAGTTTGATCGGTCTAGCGGGAGGCCCGAACACCGGGGAGCTGTTTTTT.

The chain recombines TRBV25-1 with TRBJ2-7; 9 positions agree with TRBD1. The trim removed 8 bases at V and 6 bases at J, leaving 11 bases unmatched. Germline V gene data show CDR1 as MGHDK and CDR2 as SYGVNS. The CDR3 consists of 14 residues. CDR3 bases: TGTGCCAGCTCGTTTACCGGGACAGGGTCCGAGCAGTACTTC. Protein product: CASSFTGTGSEQYF.

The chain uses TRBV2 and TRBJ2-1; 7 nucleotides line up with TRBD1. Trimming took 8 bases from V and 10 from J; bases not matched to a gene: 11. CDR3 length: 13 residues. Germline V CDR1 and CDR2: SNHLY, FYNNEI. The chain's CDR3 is CASREQGLGEQFF. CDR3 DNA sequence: TGTGCCAGCCGGGAACAGGGGCTTGGCGAGCAGTTCTTC.

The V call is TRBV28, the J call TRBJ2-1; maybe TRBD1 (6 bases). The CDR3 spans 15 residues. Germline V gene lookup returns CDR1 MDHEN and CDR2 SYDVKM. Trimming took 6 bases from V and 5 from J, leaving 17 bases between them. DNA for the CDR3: TGTGCCAGCAGGGACGAACTCACAGGGAACAATGAGCAGTTCTTC. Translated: CASRDELTGNNEQFF.

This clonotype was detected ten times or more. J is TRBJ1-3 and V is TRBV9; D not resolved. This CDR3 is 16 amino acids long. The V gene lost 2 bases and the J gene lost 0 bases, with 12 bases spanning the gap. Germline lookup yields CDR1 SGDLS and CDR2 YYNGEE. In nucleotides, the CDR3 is TGTGCCAGCAGCGTGGGGTGGGCGCGCTCTGGAAACACCATATATTTT. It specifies CASSVGWARSGNTIYF.

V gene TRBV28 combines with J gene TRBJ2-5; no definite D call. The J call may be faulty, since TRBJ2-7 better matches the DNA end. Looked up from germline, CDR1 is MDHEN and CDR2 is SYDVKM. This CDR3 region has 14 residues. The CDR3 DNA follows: TGTGCCAGCAGTTTAACGGACGGGCCCTACGAGCAGTACTTC. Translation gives CASSLTDGPYEQYF.

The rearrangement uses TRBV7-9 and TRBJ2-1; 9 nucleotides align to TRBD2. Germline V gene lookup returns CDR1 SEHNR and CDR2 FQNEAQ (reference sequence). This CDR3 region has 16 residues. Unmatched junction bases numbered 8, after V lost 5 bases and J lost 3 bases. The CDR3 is CASSLVAGAGYNEQFF. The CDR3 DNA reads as TGTGCCAGCAGCCTCGTAGCGGGAGCGGGCTACAATGAGCAGTTCTTC.

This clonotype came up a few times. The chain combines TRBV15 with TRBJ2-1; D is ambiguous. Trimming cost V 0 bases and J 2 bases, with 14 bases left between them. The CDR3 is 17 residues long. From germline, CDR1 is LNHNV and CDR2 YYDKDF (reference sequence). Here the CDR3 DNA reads TGTGCCACCAGCAGAGATCAGATCCTCCGGGCCTACAATGAGCAGTTCTTC. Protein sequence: CATSRDQILRAYNEQFF.

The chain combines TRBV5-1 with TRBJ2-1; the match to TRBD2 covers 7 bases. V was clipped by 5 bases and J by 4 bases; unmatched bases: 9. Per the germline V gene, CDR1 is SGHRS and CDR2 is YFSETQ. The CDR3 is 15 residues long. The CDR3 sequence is CASSQGGQTYNEQFF. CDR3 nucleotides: TGCGCCAGCAGTCAGGGAGGGCAGACTTACAATGAGCAGTTCTTC.

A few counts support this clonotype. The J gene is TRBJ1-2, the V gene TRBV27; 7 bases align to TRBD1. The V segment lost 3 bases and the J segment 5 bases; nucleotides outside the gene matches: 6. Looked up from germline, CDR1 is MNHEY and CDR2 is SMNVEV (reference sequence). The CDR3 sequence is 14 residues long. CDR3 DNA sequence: TGTGCCAGCAGTTTCCGACGGACAGGTTATGGCTACACCTTC. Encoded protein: CASSFRRTGYGYTF.

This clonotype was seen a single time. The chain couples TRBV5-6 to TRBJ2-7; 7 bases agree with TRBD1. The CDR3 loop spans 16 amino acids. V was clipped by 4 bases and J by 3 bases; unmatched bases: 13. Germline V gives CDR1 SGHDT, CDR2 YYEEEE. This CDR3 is CASSAKTGIRFYEQYF. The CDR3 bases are TGTGCCAGCAGCGCTAAGACAGGGATTCGTTTCTACGAGCAGTACTTC.

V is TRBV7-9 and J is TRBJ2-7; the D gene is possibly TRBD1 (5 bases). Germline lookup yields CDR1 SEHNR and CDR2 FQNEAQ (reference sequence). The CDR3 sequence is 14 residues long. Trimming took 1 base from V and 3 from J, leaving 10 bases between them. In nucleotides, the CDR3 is TGTGCCAGCAGCTTAGACTCGGACAACTACGAGCAGTACTTC. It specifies CASSLDSDNYEQYF.

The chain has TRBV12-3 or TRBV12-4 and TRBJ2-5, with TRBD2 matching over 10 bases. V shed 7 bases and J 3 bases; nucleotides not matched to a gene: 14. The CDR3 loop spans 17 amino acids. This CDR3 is CASTTLGVGLAKETQYF. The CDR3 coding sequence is TGTGCCAGCACCACACTTGGAGTGGGACTAGCGAAAGAGACCCAGTACTTC.

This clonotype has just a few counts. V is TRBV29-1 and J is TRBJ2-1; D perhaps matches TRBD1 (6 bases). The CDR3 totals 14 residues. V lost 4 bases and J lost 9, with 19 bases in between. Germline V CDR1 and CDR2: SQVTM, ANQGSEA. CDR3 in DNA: TGCAGCGTTGTGATGAGGGGGTTGGATGGTGAGCAGTTCTTC. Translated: CSVVMRGLDGEQFF.

The CDR3 DNA reads TGTGCCACTGGGACTAGCGGTCCTGTCGAGACCCAGTACTTC. Amino acid sequence: CATGTSGPVETQYF. The rearrangement links TRBV15 to TRBJ2-5; TRBD2 matches at 11 bases. The V and J ends lost 9 bases and 5 bases, in that order; junction bases with no gene match: 8. The CDR3 spans 14 residues. Germline CDR1 is LNHNV and CDR2 is YYDKDF (reference sequence). Based on the CDR3 plus reference TRBV15 and TRBJ2-5, the full variable domain is DAMVIQNPRYQVTQFGKPVTLSCSQTLNHNVMYWYQQKSSQAPKLLFHYYDKDFNNEADTPDNFQSRRPNTSFCFLDIRSPGLGDTAMYLCATGTSGPVETQYFGPGTRLLVL.

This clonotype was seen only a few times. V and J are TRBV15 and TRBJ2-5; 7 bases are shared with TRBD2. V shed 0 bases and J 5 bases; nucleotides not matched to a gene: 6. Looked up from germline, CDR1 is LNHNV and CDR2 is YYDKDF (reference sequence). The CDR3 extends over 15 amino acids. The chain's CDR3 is CATSRDWGEGETQYF. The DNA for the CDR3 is TGTGCCACCAGCAGAGATTGGGGGGAGGGGGAGACCCAGTACTTC.

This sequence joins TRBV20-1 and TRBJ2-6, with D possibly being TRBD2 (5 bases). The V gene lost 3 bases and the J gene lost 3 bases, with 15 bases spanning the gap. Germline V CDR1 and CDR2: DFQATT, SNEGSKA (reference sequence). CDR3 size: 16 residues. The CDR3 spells CSASRSGMDGANVLTF. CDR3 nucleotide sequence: TGCAGTGCTAGTCGGAGCGGAATGGATGGGGCCAACGTCCTGACTTTC.

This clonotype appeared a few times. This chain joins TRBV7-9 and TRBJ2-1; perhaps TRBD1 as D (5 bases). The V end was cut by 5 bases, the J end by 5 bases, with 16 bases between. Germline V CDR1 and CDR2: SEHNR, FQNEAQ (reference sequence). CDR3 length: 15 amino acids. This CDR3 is CASSVLGLEDNEQFF. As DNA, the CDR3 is TGTGCCAGCAGCGTCCTGGGGCTCGAGGACAATGAGCAGTTCTTC. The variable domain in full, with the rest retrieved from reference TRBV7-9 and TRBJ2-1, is DTGVSQNPRHKITKRGQNVTFRCDPISEHNRLYWYRQTLGQGPEFLTYFQNEAQLEKSRLLSDRFSAERPKGSFSTLEIQRTEQGDSAMYLCASSVLGLEDNEQFFGPGTRLTVL.

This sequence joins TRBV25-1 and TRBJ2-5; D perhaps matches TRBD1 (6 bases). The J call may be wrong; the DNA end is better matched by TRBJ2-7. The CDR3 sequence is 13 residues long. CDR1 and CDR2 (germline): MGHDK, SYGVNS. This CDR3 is CASSYRVPHEQYF. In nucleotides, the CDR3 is TGTGCCAGCAGTTACAGGGTCCCCCACGAGCAGTACTTC.

The CDR3 reads CASSHYYRSPSYEQYF. The CDR3 DNA sequence: TGCGCCAGCAGCCACTATTATCGGAGCCCCTCCTACGAGCAGTACTTC. The chain employs TRBV4-3 and TRBJ2-7; D is ambiguous. Trimming stripped 3 bases from V and 0 bases from J, with 15 bases between. The V gene's germline CDR1 is LGHNA and CDR2 YSLEER. The CDR3 spans 16 residues.

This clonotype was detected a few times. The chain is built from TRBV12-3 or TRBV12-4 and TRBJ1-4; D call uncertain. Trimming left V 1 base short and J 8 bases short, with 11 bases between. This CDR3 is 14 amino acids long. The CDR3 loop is CASSLGGSREKLFF. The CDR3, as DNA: TGTGCCAGCAGTTTAGGTGGATCTCGGGAAAAACTGTTTTTT.

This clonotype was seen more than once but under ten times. The CDR3 nucleotides are TGTGCCAGCAGCTTCGGACCCCTAGGGGAGACCCAGTACTTC. This translates into CASSFGPLGETQYF. The rearrangement uses TRBV7-3 and TRBJ2-5; D gene ambiguous. This CDR3 contains 14 residues. Germline values: CDR1 SGHTA, CDR2 FQGTGA. V lost 3 bases, J lost 5 bases, and 13 bases lay in between. Using reference TRBV7-3 and TRBJ2-5 for the parts outside the CDR3, the full variable domain is GAGVSQTPSNKVTEKGKYVELRCDPISGHTALYWYRQSLGQGPEFLIYFQGTGAADDSGLPNDRFFAVRPEGSVSTLKIQRTERGDSAVYLCASSFGPLGETQYFGPGTRLLVL.

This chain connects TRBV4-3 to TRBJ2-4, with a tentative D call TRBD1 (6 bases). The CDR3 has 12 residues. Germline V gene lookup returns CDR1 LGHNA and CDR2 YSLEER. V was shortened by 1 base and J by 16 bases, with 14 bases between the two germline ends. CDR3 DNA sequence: TGCGCCAGCAGCCAAGTCCCTCCGGACAGTTACTTC. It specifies CASSQVPPDSYF.